Listed here are 21 T cell receptor beta chains from one sample, sequenced in a study of shared clonotypes between healthy human individuals. Produced via immunoSEQ multiplex PCR; TCRdb's table is partial and in-frame only. Of approximately 2.1 million clones in the sample, approximately 95% were seen once. The sample was naive CD4+ T cells from PBMCs. Subset in this sample: CD45RA+ positively selected. Receptors were obtained from a young man in good health. Some clones in this sample may be carry-over from other donors' samples.

The chain is built from TRBV20-1 and TRBJ2-7, with a possible D match to TRBD1 (6 bases). V lost 6 bases and J lost 7, with 10 bases in between. This CDR3 comprises 10 residues. CDR1 is DFQATT, CDR2 SNEGSKA, per germline (reference sequence). CDR3 sequence (DNA): TGCAGTGCCCTTAGGGGGGAGCAGTACTTC. Its protein product is CSALRGEQYF.

V usage is TRBV30 and J usage is TRBJ2-7; 8 nucleotides match TRBD2. Germline lookup yields CDR1 GTSNPN and CDR2 SVGIG (reference sequence). This CDR3 spans 12 amino acids. CDR3 coding DNA: TGTGCTCTCGGGACTAGAAGCAGCGAGCAGTACTTC. Residues: CALGTRSSEQYF.

The CDR3 DNA reads as TGTGCCAGCAGCCAACCGGGACAGGGAAAGGATGGCTACACCTTC. Its protein is CASSQPGQGKDGYTF. This chain links TRBV28 with TRBJ1-2; 9 bases agree with TRBD1. V was pared by 6 bases and J by 6 bases, with 11 bases of the junction left unmatched. In germline, CDR1 is MDHEN, CDR2 SYDVKM. The CDR3 sequence is 15 residues long.

The V call is TRBV7-8, the J call TRBJ1-1; D gene unclear. With 7 bases removed from V and 4 bases from J, the gap between germline ends came to 19 bases. The CDR3 is made up of 15 amino acids. Germline-derived CDR1 and CDR2 are SGHVS and FQNEAQ. The CDR3 reads CASTTALLRPTEAFF. As DNA, the CDR3 is TGTGCCAGCACCACAGCGCTTCTCAGGCCCACTGAAGCTTTCTTT.

The chain recombines TRBV4-3 with TRBJ2-7; 8 nucleotides line up with TRBD1. The CDR3 covers 14 residues. The V segment lost 4 bases and the J segment 2 bases; nucleotides outside the gene matches: 4. Germline CDR1 and CDR2: LGHNA and YSLEER. CDR3 in DNA: TGCGCCAGCAGCCTGGAGGACAGGGCCTACGAGCAGTACTTC. Amino acids: CASSLEDRAYEQYF.

This clone showed up just once. J is TRBJ2-1 and V is TRBV4-2; TRBD2 matches 13 bases. The CDR3 loop spans 17 amino acids. V lost 0 bases to trimming and J lost 2 bases; unmatched junction nucleotides: 1. CDR1 and CDR2 (germline): LGHNA, YNFKEQ. The CDR3: CASSQDGTSGTYNEQFF. The CDR3 nucleotides read TGTGCCAGCAGCCAAGATGGGACTAGCGGGACCTACAATGAGCAGTTCTTC.

The V gene is TRBV11-2, the J gene TRBJ2-5; 11 bases map to TRBD2. The junction had 5 bases not matched to a gene; V was cut back by 1 base and J by 4 bases. Germline V CDR1 and CDR2: SGHAT, FQNNGV. The CDR3 has 16 amino acids. Written as DNA, the CDR3 is TGTGCCAGCAGCTTAGGTTTCGGGACTAGCGGAGAGACCCAGTACTTC. Translating it yields CASSLGFGTSGETQYF.

The genes are TRBV7-2 and TRBJ2-3; 11 bases fit TRBD2. Germline V lookup: CDR1 SGHTA, CDR2 FQGNSA. V lost 1 base to trimming and J lost 11 bases; unmatched junction nucleotides: 8. The CDR3 has 15 amino acids. The DNA for the CDR3 is TGTGCCAGCAGCTTAGAAGCGACTAGCGGGAATCGGCAGTATTTT. Amino acids: CASSLEATSGNRQYF.

This rearrangement joins TRBV19 to TRBJ1-2, with 7 bases fitting TRBD1. J gave up 2 bases and V 6 bases, and 3 bases lay outside the gene matches. CDR1 and CDR2 from the germline V gene are LNHDA and SQIVND (reference sequence). CDR3 size: 13 residues. The CDR3 region has the DNA TGTGCCAGTAGATGGGACAGCAACTATGGCTACACCTTC. As protein: CASRWDSNYGYTF.

This chain uses TRBV4-1 with TRBJ1-1; no definite D call. CDR3 size: 14 residues. CDR1 is MGHRA, CDR2 YSYEKL, per germline. V gave up 4 bases and J gave up 1 base, with 10 bases separating them. The CDR3 sequence is CASSLQAQNTEAFF. The CDR3 DNA follows: TGCGCCAGCAGCCTGCAGGCCCAGAACACTGAAGCTTTCTTT.

The chain employs TRBV6-5 and TRBJ2-3, with a weak D call TRBD2 (6 bases). This CDR3 comprises 16 residues. Trimming stripped 2 bases from V and 4 bases from J, with 16 bases between. Germline loops: CDR1 MNHEY, CDR2 SVGAGI. The CDR3 loop reads CASSYQTGVVSDTQYF. Here the CDR3 DNA reads TGTGCCAGCAGTTACCAAACGGGAGTAGTCTCAGATACGCAGTATTTT.

The gene calls are TRBV11-2 and TRBJ1-5, with D uncertain. Germline V gene lookup returns CDR1 SGHAT and CDR2 FQNNGV. The V end lost 5 bases, the J end lost 0 bases, and 8 bases lay between the germline ends. This CDR3 spans 14 amino acids. The CDR3, as DNA: TGTGCCAGCAGCCCCTTGGATAGCAATCAGCCCCAGCATTTT. Its translation is CASSPLDSNQPQHF.

Only a few counts were recorded for this clone. Other DNA sequences from this sample encode an identical CDR3 as well. The rearrangement joins TRBV5-4 to TRBJ1-1; D is undetermined. V was clipped by 9 bases and J by 0 bases, with 6 bases between them. The CDR3 contains 11 residues. Germline V gene sequence: CDR1 SGHNT, CDR2 YYREEE (reference sequence). For the CDR3, the DNA is TGTGCCACTCGGATGAACACTGAAGCTTTCTTT. Translation gives CATRMNTEAFF.

A remark on this clone: Other DNA sequences in this specimen translate into the identical CDR3. The chain employs TRBV7-3 and TRBJ2-1, with 12 bases identical to TRBD2. The CDR3 is made up of 14 amino acids. The V gene end was trimmed by 6 bases and the J gene end by 7 bases; junction bases not matched to a gene: 4. CDR1 and CDR2 (germline): SGHTA, FQGTGA. CDR3 sequence: CASSPGTSGNEQFF. CDR3 sequence (DNA): TGTGCCAGCAGTCCCGGGACTAGCGGGAATGAGCAGTTCTTC.

The chain couples TRBV5-4 to TRBJ2-3, with TRBD2 matching over 12 bases. J gave up 5 bases and V 4 bases, and 11 bases lay outside the gene matches. This CDR3 has 17 residues. CDR1 is SGHNT and CDR2 is YYREEE in the germline V gene (reference sequence). The chain's CDR3 is CASSPRRLAGEGDTQYF. In DNA, the CDR3 is TGTGCCAGCAGCCCCAGGCGACTAGCGGGAGAGGGAGATACGCAGTATTTT.

This rearrangement joins TRBV6-6 to TRBJ2-7; 9 bases align to TRBD1. The CDR3 runs to 14 residues. The germline gives CDR1 MNHNY, CDR2 SVGAGI (reference sequence). V was clipped by 4 bases and J by 4 bases; unmatched bases: 5. The CDR3 DNA reads TGTGCCAGCAGTTCCGGGACAGGGAGGTACGAGCAGTACTTC. This translates into CASSSGTGRYEQYF.

The rearrangement uses TRBV7-8 and TRBJ1-5; D ambiguous. The CDR3 length is 16 residues. Germline V lookup: CDR1 SGHVS, CDR2 FQNEAQ. V lost 5 bases to trimming and J lost 7 bases, with 21 bases between them. The CDR3 loop reads CASSQFGRPNSQPQHF. As DNA, the CDR3 is TGTGCCAGCAGCCAATTCGGACGTCCAAACTCACAGCCCCAGCATTTT.

J is TRBJ1-2 and V is TRBV9, with 8 bases lining up with TRBD1. This CDR3 region has 14 residues. Unmatched junction bases numbered 8, after V lost 4 bases and J lost 6 bases. Germline V gives CDR1 SGDLS, CDR2 YYNGEE. CDR3 in amino acids: CASSTLTGEHGYTF. The CDR3 bases are TGTGCCAGCAGCACCTTGACAGGGGAACATGGCTACACCTTC.

The CDR3 DNA reads as TGTGCCAGCAGCGGCACTGAGGGGCGGACGAATATGAACACTGAAGCTTTCTTT. Protein product: CASSGTEGRTNMNTEAFF. The chain employs TRBV7-2 and TRBJ1-1, with a possible D match to TRBD1 (5 bases). The germline V and J ends were trimmed by 5 bases and 0 bases, with 22 bases remaining between them. Germline CDR1 is SGHTA and CDR2 is FQGNSA. This CDR3 has 18 residues.

The J gene is TRBJ2-5, the V gene TRBV2; 10 bases are a match to TRBD2. This CDR3 contains 15 residues. J was trimmed by 6 bases and V by 8 bases; bases with no gene match: 12. CDR1 is SNHLY, CDR2 FYNNEI, per germline. As DNA, the CDR3 is TGTGCCAGCGACATCAGCGGGAGGGCATCAAAGACCCAGTACTTC. The encoded protein is CASDISGRASKTQYF.

Note on this clone: This same CDR3 is encoded by further DNA sequences in the sample. This chain links TRBV28 with TRBJ2-1; D is possibly TRBD2 (5 bases). V lost 8 bases and J 4 bases, leaving 6 bases between the germline ends. The CDR3 is 11 amino acids. Germline CDR1 and CDR2: MDHEN and SYDVKM. CDR3 protein: CASREYNEQFF. CDR3 bases: TGTGCCAGCCGGGAATACAATGAGCAGTTCTTC.